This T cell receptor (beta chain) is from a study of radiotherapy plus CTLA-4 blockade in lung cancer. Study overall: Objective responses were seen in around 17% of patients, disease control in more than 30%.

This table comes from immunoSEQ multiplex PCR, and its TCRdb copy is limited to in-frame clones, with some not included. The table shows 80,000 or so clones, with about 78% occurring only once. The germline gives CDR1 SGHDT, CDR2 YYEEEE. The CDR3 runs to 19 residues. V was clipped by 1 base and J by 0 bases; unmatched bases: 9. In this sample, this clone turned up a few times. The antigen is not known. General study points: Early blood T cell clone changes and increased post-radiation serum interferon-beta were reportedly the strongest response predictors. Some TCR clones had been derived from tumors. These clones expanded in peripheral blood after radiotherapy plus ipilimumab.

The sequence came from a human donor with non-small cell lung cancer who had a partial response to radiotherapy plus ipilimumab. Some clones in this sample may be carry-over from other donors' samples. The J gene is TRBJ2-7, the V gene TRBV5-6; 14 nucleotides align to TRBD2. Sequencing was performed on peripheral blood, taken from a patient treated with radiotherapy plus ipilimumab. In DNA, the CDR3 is TGTGCCAGCAGCTTGAGACCGGGACTAGCGGGAGTGGGCTCCTACGAGCAGTACTTC. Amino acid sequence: CASSLRPGLAGVGSYEQYF.